This TCR beta chain was sequenced for a study of blood T cell repertoires in COVID-19. V was trimmed by 0 bases and J by 6 bases, leaving 12 bases between them. The germline V gene has CDR1 GTSNPN and CDR2 SVGIG (reference sequence). The CDR3 extends over 14 amino acids. The protocol was immunoSEQ multiplex PCR, while the TCRdb copy is restricted to in-frame clones and leaves out a portion. The sample shows 200,000 to 250,000 clones, around four fifths of them seen only once. Sample: peripheral blood. The chain recombines TRBV30 with TRBJ2-1; a possible D gene is TRBD2 (5 bases). This clonotype originated in a man between 25 and 39 years old with active or convalescent COVID-19. CDR3 nucleotides: TGTGCCTGGAGTGTATTAGTAGCGCTCAATGAGCAGTTCTTC. This encodes CAWSVLVALNEQFF. The variable domain in full, completed from reference TRBV30 and TRBJ2-1, reads SQTIHQWPATLVQPVGSPLSLECTVEGTSNPNLYWYRQAAGRGLQLLFYSVGIGQISSEVPQNLSASRPQDRQFILSSKKLLLSDSGFYLCAWSVLVALNEQFFGPGTRLTVL.